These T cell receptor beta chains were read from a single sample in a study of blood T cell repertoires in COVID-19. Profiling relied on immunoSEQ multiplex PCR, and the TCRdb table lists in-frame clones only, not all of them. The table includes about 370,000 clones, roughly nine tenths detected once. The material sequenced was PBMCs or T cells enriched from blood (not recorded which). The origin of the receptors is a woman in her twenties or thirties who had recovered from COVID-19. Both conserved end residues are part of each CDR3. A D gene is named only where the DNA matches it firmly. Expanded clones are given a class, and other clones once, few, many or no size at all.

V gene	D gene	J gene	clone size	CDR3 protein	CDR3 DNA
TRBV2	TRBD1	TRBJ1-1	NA	CASSQQGINTEAFF	TGTGCCAGCAGCCAACAGGGGATCAACACTGAAGCTTTCTTT
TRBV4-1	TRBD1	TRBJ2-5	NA	CASSLGGFQETQYF	TGCGCCAGCAGCCTAGGGGGCTTCCAAGAGACCCAGTACTTC
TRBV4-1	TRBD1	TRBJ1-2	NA	CASSQEGTGMVAYGYTF	TGCGCCAGCAGCCAAGAGGGGACAGGGATGGTCGCCTATGGCTACACCTTC
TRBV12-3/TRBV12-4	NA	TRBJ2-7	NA	CASSPGSHRTQYF	TGTGCCAGCAGCCCCGGGAGCCACAGAACTCAGTACTTC
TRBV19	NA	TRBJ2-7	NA	CASSIVGTGRSYEQYF	TGTGCCAGTAGTATAGTTGGGACTGGACGCTCCTACGAGCAGTACTTC
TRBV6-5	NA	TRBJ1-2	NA	CASSRSRGYYGYTF	TGTGCCAGCAGTCGTAGTCGGGGTTACTATGGCTACACCTTC
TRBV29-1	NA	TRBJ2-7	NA	CSVTTGYEQYF	TGCAGCGTAACGACAGGTTACGAGCAGTACTTC
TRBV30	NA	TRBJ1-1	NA	CAFQGSDTEAFF	TGTGCCTTTCAGGGGTCCGACACTGAAGCTTTCTTT
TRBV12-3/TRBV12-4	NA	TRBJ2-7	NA	CASSFGHTYEQYF	TGTGCCAGCAGTTTCGGACATACCTACGAGCAGTACTTC
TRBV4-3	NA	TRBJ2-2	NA	CASSQFFYGSGTGELFF	TGCGCCAGCAGCCAATTTTTCTACGGCTCCGGGACCGGGGAGCTGTTTTTT
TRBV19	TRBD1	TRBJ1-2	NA	CASSARQGEASPFSSVRGYTF	TGTGCCAGTAGTGCCAGACAGGGCGAAGCTTCTCCCTTTTCTTCCGTGAGGGGCTACACCTTC
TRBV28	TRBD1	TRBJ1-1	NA	CASSSDRGGTEAFF	TGTGCCAGCAGTTCGGACAGGGGGGGCACTGAAGCTTTCTTT
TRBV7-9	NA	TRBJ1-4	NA	CASSLQGINEKLFF	TGTGCCAGCAGCTTGCAGGGGATTAATGAAAAACTGTTTTTT
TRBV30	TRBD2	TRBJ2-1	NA	CAWSSLAGGYNEQFF	TGTGCCTGGAGTAGCCTAGCGGGAGGGTACAATGAGCAGTTCTTC
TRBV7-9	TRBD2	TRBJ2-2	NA	CASTPRGLASTGELFF	TGTGCCAGCACCCCGAGGGGACTAGCGAGCACCGGGGAGCTGTTTTTT
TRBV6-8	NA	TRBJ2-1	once	CASSPPGLSSYNEQFF	TGTGCCAGCAGTCCGCCGGGACTCAGCTCCTACAATGAGCAGTTCTTC
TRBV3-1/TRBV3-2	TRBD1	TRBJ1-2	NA	CASSQPLQGFYGYTF	TGTGCCAGCAGCCAACCCTTACAGGGGTTCTATGGCTACACCTTC
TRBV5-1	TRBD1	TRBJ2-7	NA	CASSPGQGGSEQYF	TGCGCCAGCAGCCCGGGACAGGGGGGTTCCGAGCAGTACTTC
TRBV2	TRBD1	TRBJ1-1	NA	CAVGTVNTEAFF	TGTGCCGTCGGGACAGTCAACACTGAAGCTTTCTTT
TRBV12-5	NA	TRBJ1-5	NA	CASGLVAGAGNQPQHF	TGTGCTAGTGGTTTGGTCGCGGGGGCAGGCAATCAGCCCCAGCATTTT
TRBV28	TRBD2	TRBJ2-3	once	CASSRTSGGARDTQYF	TGTGCCAGCAGTCGGACTAGCGGGGGGGCCAGGGATACGCAGTATTTT
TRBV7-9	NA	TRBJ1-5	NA	CASSDRSGPQHF	TGTGCCAGCAGCGACAGGTCAGGACCCCAGCATTTT
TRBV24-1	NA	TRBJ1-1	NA	CATSELSRNTEAFF	TGTGCCACCAGTGAATTGTCGAGAAACACTGAAGCTTTCTTT
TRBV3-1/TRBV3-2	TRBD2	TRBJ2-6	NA	CASSQGTSSSWANVLTF	TGTGCCAGCAGCCAGGGGACTAGCTCGTCTTGGGCCAACGTCCTGACTTTC
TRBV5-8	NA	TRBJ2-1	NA	CASYSMGRGGYEQFF	TGTGCCAGCTACTCAATGGGCAGGGGAGGGTATGAGCAGTTCTTC
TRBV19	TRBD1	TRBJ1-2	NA	CASSISGGAGYTF	TGTGCCAGTAGTATATCAGGGGGCGCTGGCTACACCTTC
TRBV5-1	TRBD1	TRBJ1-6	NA	CASSLDTGVISPLHF	TGCGCCAGCAGCTTGGACACAGGGGTTATTTCACCCCTCCACTTT
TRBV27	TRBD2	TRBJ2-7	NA	CASSLRLAGSAEQYF	TGTGCCAGCTCCCTTCGACTAGCGGGATCCGCCGAGCAGTACTTC
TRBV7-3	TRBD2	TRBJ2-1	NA	CASSKAGGLLNEQFF	TGTGCCAGCAGTAAAGCGGGGGGCCTCCTAAATGAGCAGTTCTTC
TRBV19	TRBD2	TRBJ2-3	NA	CASSRLAGGPDVSTDTQYF	TGTGCCAGTAGTAGACTAGCGGGGGGGCCTGATGTGAGCACAGATACGCAGTATTTT